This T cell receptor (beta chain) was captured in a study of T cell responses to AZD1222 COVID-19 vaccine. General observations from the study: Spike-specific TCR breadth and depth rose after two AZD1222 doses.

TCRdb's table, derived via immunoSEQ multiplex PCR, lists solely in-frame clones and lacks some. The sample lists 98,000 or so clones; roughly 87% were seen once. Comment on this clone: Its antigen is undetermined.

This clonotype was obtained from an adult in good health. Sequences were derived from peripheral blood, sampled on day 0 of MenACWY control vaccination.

In DNA form, the CDR3 reads TGTGCCAGCAGCCGGCGGACAGCTTCAAGCAATCAGCCCCAGCATTTT. Translated: CASSRRTASSNQPQHF. V and J are TRBV6-7 and TRBJ1-5, with a tentative D call TRBD1 (6 bases). TRBV6-7 belongs to the ORF category, with a function that is uncertain. V lost 6 bases and J 1 base, leaving 16 bases between the germline ends. CDR3 length equals 16 residues.